Presented here are 15 T cell receptor beta chains from one specimen sequenced in a study of T-cell memory formation after mild COVID-19. TCRdb independently ran MiXCR on the 5' RACE reads; one entry per CDR3 protein. The sample lists some 130,000 distinct CDR3 sequences; roughly 15% were seen once. The sequenced sample consisted of PBMCs or a T cell subset sorted from them (not recorded which). Receptors were obtained from an adult woman who had mild COVID-19 (a few samples of this study predate the infection). Cell type and time point are not known.

The chain combines TRBV5-1 with TRBJ1-1; D may be TRBD1 (6 bases). Germline V gene sequence: CDR1 SGHRS, CDR2 YFSETQ. V was trimmed by 3 bases and J by 4 bases, leaving 16 bases between them. This CDR3 comprises 15 residues. CDR3 bases: TGCGCCAGCAGCTACCGGGACACCACGGGCACTGAAGCTTTCTTT. It yields the protein CASSYRDTTGTEAFF. Drawing the rest from reference TRBV5-1 and TRBJ1-1, the complete variable domain is KAGVTQTPRYLIKTRGQQVTLSCSPISGHRSVSWYQQTPGQGLQFLFEYFSETQRNKGNFPGRFSGRQFSNSRSEMNVSTLELGDSALYLCASSYRDTTGTEAFFGQGTRLTVV.

The chain is built from TRBV27 and TRBJ2-7; 7 bases agree with TRBD1. J gave up 3 bases and V 4 bases, and 9 bases lay outside the gene matches. Germline V lookup: CDR1 MNHEY, CDR2 SMNVEV (reference sequence). CDR3 length equals 15 residues. This CDR3 is CASSSRTGSFYEQYF. The CDR3 DNA is TGTGCCAGCAGTTCACGGACAGGCTCATTCTACGAGCAGTACTTC.

This chain's CDR3 is CASSQWTGVDTGELFF. DNA for the CDR3: TGCGCCAGCAGCCAATGGACAGGGGTGGACACCGGGGAGCTGTTTTTT. The chain uses TRBV4-3 and TRBJ2-2; 9 bases fit TRBD1. CDR1 and CDR2 (germline): LGHNA, YSLEER. Losses at the gene ends were 2 bases for V and 3 bases for J; bases not matched to a gene: 4. The CDR3 is 16 amino acids.

In this sample, this clonotype turned up a few times. The chain uses TRBV12-3 or TRBV12-4 and TRBJ2-4; a possible D gene is TRBD1 (6 bases). V lost 6 bases to trimming and J lost 0 bases, with 15 bases between them. This CDR3 contains 16 residues. In DNA form, the CDR3 reads TGTGCCAGCAGCGGACAGAGAAGTTTAGCCAAAAACATTCAGTACTTC. Translated: CASSGQRSLAKNIQYF.

This chain joins TRBV7-9 and TRBJ2-1; D is unclear. Germline lookup yields CDR1 SEHNR and CDR2 FQNEAQ (reference sequence). Trimming left V 5 bases short and J 0 bases short, with 11 bases between. The CDR3 sequence is 15 residues long. The CDR3 reads CASSPPVSSYNEQFF. DNA of the CDR3: TGTGCCAGCAGCCCTCCGGTGAGCTCCTACAATGAGCAGTTCTTC.

The V and J genes are TRBV4-2 and TRBJ2-6, with D tentatively TRBD1 (5 bases). CDR1 and CDR2 from the germline V gene are LGHNA and YNFKEQ. This CDR3 is built from 16 residues. Trimming left V 4 bases short and J 0 bases short, with 10 bases between. Here the CDR3 DNA reads TGTGCCAGCAGCCCCGGACATGGCTCTGGGGCCAACGTCCTGACTTTC. It encodes CASSPGHGSGANVLTF.

V usage is TRBV6-5 and J usage is TRBJ1-3; maybe TRBD1 (5 bases). Germline V gene data show CDR1 as MNHEY and CDR2 as SVGAGI. This CDR3 is built from 16 residues. V was shortened by 0 bases and J by 0 bases, with 9 bases between the two germline ends. The CDR3 spells CASSYSGGASGNTIYF. The CDR3 region has the DNA TGTGCCAGCAGTTACTCGGGGGGAGCCTCTGGAAACACCATATATTTT.

The V call is TRBV20-1, the J call TRBJ1-1, with unresolved D. The CDR3 contains 10 residues. In germline, CDR1 is DFQATT, CDR2 SNEGSKA (reference sequence). Deletions cut 6 bases from V and 10 bases from J, with 12 bases between. For the CDR3, the DNA is TGCAGTGCCGCGGGGAGCCGAGCTTTCTTT. The encoded protein is CSAAGSRAFF.

This clonotype was seen a handful of times. The chain combines TRBV7-9 with TRBJ1-5, with D possibly TRBD1 on 6 matching bases. Trimming cost V 1 base and J 5 bases, with 18 bases left between them. The CDR3 loop spans 17 amino acids. Germline V lookup: CDR1 SEHNR, CDR2 FQNEAQ (reference sequence). The CDR3 bases are TGTGCCAGCAGCTTAGGCATTGGGGGGCTGGAGGATCAGCCCCAGCATTTT. The encoded protein is CASSLGIGGLEDQPQHF.

For the CDR3, the DNA is TGCAGCGCTGGGGACAGGAGTAATTCACCCCTCCACTTT. Translating gives CSAGDRSNSPLHF. This chain joins TRBV29-1 and TRBJ1-6, with TRBD1 matching 8 bases. This CDR3 is 13 amino acids long. Unmatched junction bases numbered 5, after V lost 7 bases and J lost 6 bases. Germline CDR1 is SQVTM and CDR2 is ANQGSEA.

This clonotype was seen many times. This rearrangement joins TRBV5-1 to TRBJ2-1; weak D call: TRBD1 (6 bases). The CDR3 is 16 residues long. Germline CDR1 is SGHRS and CDR2 is YFSETQ. Deletions cut 1 base from V and 8 bases from J, with 19 bases between. This chain's CDR3 is CASSLFNGGSLHEQFF. CDR3 nucleotides: TGCGCCAGCAGCTTGTTTAATGGGGGCAGCCTGCATGAGCAGTTCTTC.

This clonotype was observed a handful of times. This chain joins TRBV30 and TRBJ2-3; 9 bases align to TRBD1. Germline V CDR1 and CDR2: GTSNPN, SVGIG (reference sequence). This CDR3 contains 14 residues. V was pared by 6 bases and J by 4 bases, with 8 bases of the junction left unmatched. Here the CDR3 reads CACVRDREADTQYF. DNA for the CDR3: TGTGCCTGCGTCCGGGACAGGGAGGCAGATACGCAGTATTTT.

The sample holds a few counts of this clonotype. The rearrangement joins TRBV9 to TRBJ2-1, with a tentative D call TRBD2 (6 bases). Germline loops: CDR1 SGDLS, CDR2 YYNGEE. The V end was cut by 3 bases, the J end by 9 bases, with 7 bases between. The CDR3 has 11 amino acids. This CDR3 reads CASSETSEQFF. The CDR3, as DNA: TGTGCCAGCAGCGAGACTAGTGAGCAGTTCTTC. The variable domain in full, with the rest retrieved from reference TRBV9 and TRBJ2-1, is DSGVTQTPKHLITATGQRVTLRCSPRSGDLSVYWYQQSLDQGLQFLIQYYNGEERAKGNILERFSAQQFPDLHSELNLSSLELGDSALYFCASSETSEQFFGPGTRLTVL.

This clonotype has more than one count but fewer than ten. The chain recombines TRBV7-6 with TRBJ1-2, with 7 bases aligning to TRBD1. The CDR3 has 15 amino acids. Germline V gene sequence: CDR1 SGHVS, CDR2 FNYEAQ. The V segment lost 5 bases and the J segment 3 bases; nucleotides outside the gene matches: 9. In DNA, the CDR3 is TGTGCCAGCAGCATGCCAGGGGGAATAGACTATGGCTACACCTTC. It codes for CASSMPGGIDYGYTF.

The chain carries TRBV19 and TRBJ2-3; 11 positions match TRBD2. V trimming: 7 bases; J trimming: 4 bases; junction bases outside the gene matches: 7. From germline, CDR1 is LNHDA and CDR2 SQIVND (reference sequence). The CDR3 has 15 residues. CDR3 loop: CASTLTSGTPDTQYF. CDR3 in DNA: TGTGCCAGTACCCTGACTAGCGGGACCCCAGATACGCAGTATTTT.